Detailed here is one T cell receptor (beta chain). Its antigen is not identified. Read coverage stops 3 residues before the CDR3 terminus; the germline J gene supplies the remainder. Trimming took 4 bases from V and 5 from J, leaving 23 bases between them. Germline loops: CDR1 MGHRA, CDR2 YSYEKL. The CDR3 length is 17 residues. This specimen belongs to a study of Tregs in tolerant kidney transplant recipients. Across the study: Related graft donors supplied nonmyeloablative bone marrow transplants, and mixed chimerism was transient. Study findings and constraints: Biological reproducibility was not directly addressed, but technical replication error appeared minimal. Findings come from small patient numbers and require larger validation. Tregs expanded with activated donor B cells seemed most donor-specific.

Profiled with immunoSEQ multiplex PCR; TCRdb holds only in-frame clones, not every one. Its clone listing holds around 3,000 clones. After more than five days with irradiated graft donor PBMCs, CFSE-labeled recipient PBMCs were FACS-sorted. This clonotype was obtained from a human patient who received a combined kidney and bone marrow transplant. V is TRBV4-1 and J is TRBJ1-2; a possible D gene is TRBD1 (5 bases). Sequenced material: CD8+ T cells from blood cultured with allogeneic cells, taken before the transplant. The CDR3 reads CASSPTGGTTSGYGYTF. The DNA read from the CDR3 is TGCGCCAGCAGCCCGACGGGGGGGACTACGTCGGGGTATGGC.